The 28 T cell receptor beta chains presented below share a single source sample, sequenced in a study of naive CD8 T cells in extremely preterm neonates. Their antigen targets remain unknown. Repertoires were generated with immunoSEQ multiplex PCR, while TCRdb's copy carries only in-frame clones and drops some. The sample has around 23,000 clones, approximately 90% seen once. Study results and limitations: Preterm CDR3s were shorter than older groups', with fewer N additions and less trimming.

Extremely preterm deliveries at about 22-27 weeks of gestation provided the preterm samples. What was sequenced was naive CD8+ T cells from cord blood. The receptor set was obtained from a boy who was born preterm.

This rearrangement joins TRBV30 to TRBJ2-7, with TRBD2 identical over 9 bases. Per the germline V gene, CDR1 is GTSNPN and CDR2 is SVGIG (reference sequence). The CDR3 runs 13 residues. Trimming at V came to 4 bases and at J to 1 base, leaving 2 bases not matched to a gene. For the CDR3, the DNA is TGTGCCTGGACTAGCGGGACATCCTACGAGCAGTACTTC. Protein: CAWTSGTSYEQYF.

This clone was counted a single time. The V call is TRBV29-1, the J call TRBJ2-2, with TRBD2 as a possible D gene (5 bases). Trimming left V 4 bases short and J 4 bases short, with 10 bases between. Looked up from germline, CDR1 is SQVTM and CDR2 is ANQGSEA. This CDR3 has 13 residues. The CDR3 loop is CSVVGDFTGELFF. CDR3 DNA sequence: TGCAGCGTTGTGGGAGACTTCACCGGGGAGCTGTTTTTT.

With respect to this clone: Other DNA sequences in the same sample also yield this CDR3. The rearrangement uses TRBV4-3 and TRBJ2-7, with 11 bases matching TRBD2. Germline CDR1 LGHNA, CDR2 YSLEER. The CDR3 covers 14 residues. The junction had 0 bases not matched to a gene; V was cut back by 1 base and J by 4 bases. CDR3 loop: CASSQGLAGYEQYF. As DNA, the CDR3 is TGCGCCAGCAGCCAAGGACTAGCGGGGTACGAGCAGTACTTC.

The V call is TRBV11-2, the J call TRBJ2-7; D is possibly TRBD1 (5 bases). The germline CDR1 and CDR2 sequences are SGHAT and FQNNGV. Between the trimmed V and J ends, which lost 1 base and 2 bases, there was a span of 6 bases. The CDR3 is 13 amino acids. The CDR3 reads CASSLGTTYEQYF. DNA of the CDR3: TGTGCCAGCAGCTTAGGGACAACCTACGAGCAGTACTTC.

The chain recombines TRBV19 with TRBJ1-1; D call uncertain. CDR1 is LNHDA and CDR2 is SQIVND in the germline V gene (reference sequence). The V end lost 5 bases, the J end lost 1 base, and 2 bases lay between the germline ends. The CDR3 length is 11 residues. CDR3 nucleotide sequence: TGTGCCAGTAGTCAGAACACTGAAGCTTTCTTT. It specifies CASSQNTEAFF.

This sequence joins TRBV5-1 and TRBJ2-5; 11 nucleotides align to TRBD2. Germline assignment: CDR1 SGHRS and CDR2 YFSETQ. With V trimmed by 2 bases and J by 7 bases, 10 bases remained unmatched. The CDR3 has 16 amino acids. CDR3 protein: CASSFLTSGVRGTQYF. CDR3 DNA: TGCGCCAGCAGCTTTTTGACTAGCGGGGTAAGGGGGACCCAGTACTTC.

The chain has TRBV7-9 and TRBJ1-5; 8 bases match TRBD1. The V gene's germline CDR1 is SEHNR and CDR2 FQNEAQ (reference sequence). CDR3 size: 15 residues. V lost 1 base and J lost 2; bases outside the gene matches: 1. The CDR3 bases are TGTGCCAGCAGCTTAGGGGGACAGGGCAATCAGCCCCAGCATTTT. This gives the protein CASSLGGQGNQPQHF. Full variable domain (remainder filled in from reference TRBV7-9 and TRBJ1-5): DTGVSQNPRHKITKRGQNVTFRCDPISEHNRLYWYRQTLGQGPEFLTYFQNEAQLEKSRLLSDRFSAERPKGSFSTLEIQRTEQGDSAMYLCASSLGGQGNQPQHFGDGTRLSIL.

J is TRBJ2-1 and V is TRBV30; TRBD2 is a possible D gene (6 bases). CDR1 and CDR2 (germline): GTSNPN, SVGIG (reference sequence). The CDR3 runs to 13 residues. V lost 0 bases and J 4 bases, leaving 7 bases between the germline ends. CDR3 DNA: TGTGCCTGGAGTGTAAGCGGGTACAATGAGCAGTTCTTC. Translation gives CAWSVSGYNEQFF.

This sequence joins TRBV7-9 and TRBJ2-7; tentative D call: TRBD1 (6 bases). This CDR3 has 16 residues. Germline V gene sequence: CDR1 SEHNR, CDR2 FQNEAQ (reference sequence). V shed 0 bases and J shed 1 base, with 13 bases lying between them. Here the CDR3 DNA reads TGTGCCAGCAGCTTAGCGTTAGGGGGAGAATCCTACGAGCAGTACTTC. Amino acid sequence: CASSLALGGESYEQYF.

This sequence joins TRBV5-8 and TRBJ1-5; 7 nucleotides line up with TRBD1. Germline V gene data show CDR1 as SGHTS and CDR2 as YDEGEE. Trimming cost V 0 bases and J 4 bases; bases outside gene matches: 7. The CDR3 has 16 amino acids. The CDR3: CASSLGQGNRNQPQHF. DNA of the CDR3: TGTGCCAGCAGCTTGGGACAGGGTAATCGAAATCAGCCCCAGCATTTT.

CDR3 residues: CASSRSGGTGNNEQFF. The CDR3 coding sequence is TGCGCCAGCAGTCGATCGGGCGGGACAGGGAACAATGAGCAGTTCTTC. This chain uses TRBV23-1 with TRBJ2-1; 9 bases map to TRBD1. TRBV23-1 is recorded as an ORF, its role being uncertain. The V gene end was trimmed by 4 bases and the J gene end by 5 bases; junction bases not matched to a gene: 9. The CDR3 is made up of 16 amino acids.

This clone was observed once. The chain uses TRBV5-6 and TRBJ2-3; 11 bases align to TRBD1. J was trimmed by 0 bases and V by 3 bases; bases with no gene match: 0. The CDR3 has 15 amino acids. The V gene's germline CDR1 is SGHDT and CDR2 YYEEEE. The DNA for the CDR3 is TGTGCCAGCAGCTGGGACAGGGGGAGCACAGATACGCAGTATTTT. Translating gives CASSWDRGSTDTQYF.

The chain links TRBV19 to TRBJ2-7; 8 bases align to TRBD1. The germline CDR1 and CDR2 sequences are LNHDA and SQIVND (reference sequence). The CDR3 runs to 13 residues. With 5 bases clipped from V and 3 bases from J, the junction kept 3 bases outside the gene matches. The CDR3 region is CASSGGQVYEQYF. The CDR3 nucleotides are TGTGCCAGTAGTGGGGGACAGGTCTACGAGCAGTACTTC.

A single count supports this clone. The chain uses TRBV4-1 and TRBJ1-1; 9 bases map to TRBD1. The CDR3 is made up of 14 amino acids. After removal of 6 bases from V and 4 bases from J, the junction contained 6 bases not matched to a gene. CDR1 is MGHRA, CDR2 YSYEKL, per germline. This chain's CDR3 is CASRPGQGGTEAFF. The CDR3 DNA reads as TGCGCCAGCAGACCGGGACAGGGAGGCACTGAAGCTTTCTTT.

This CDR3 is CASSVSGGSGNTIYF. The DNA of the CDR3 is TGTGCCAGCAGCGTATCAGGGGGCTCTGGAAACACCATATATTTT. The chain carries TRBV9 and TRBJ1-3; 7 nucleotides agree with TRBD1. There are 15 residues in the CDR3. Per the germline V gene, CDR1 is SGDLS and CDR2 is YYNGEE. J was trimmed by 0 bases and V by 1 base; bases with no gene match: 1.

Only one count was recorded for this clone. This chain uses TRBV11-2 with TRBJ2-1; tentative D call: TRBD1 (5 bases). The V end lost 1 base, the J end lost 2 bases, and 9 bases lay between the germline ends. CDR1 is SGHAT, CDR2 FQNNGV, per germline. The CDR3 has 15 amino acids. CDR3 coding DNA: TGTGCCAGCAGCTTAGGGGGCCTAGCCTACAATGAGCAGTTCTTC. The encoded protein is CASSLGGLAYNEQFF.

Details on this clone: The junction does not match germline at one end; this may be a read error. The V call is TRBV7-7, the J call TRBJ1-1, with 8 bases aligning to TRBD1. CDR3 size: 12 residues. The germline CDR1 and CDR2 sequences are SSHAT and FNYEAQ (reference sequence). CDR3 amino acids: CASSLQGAEAFF. The CDR3 nucleotides are TGTGCTAGCAGCTTACAGGGGGCTGAAGCTTTCTTT.

As for this clone: Other nucleotide sequences in the sample specify the same CDR3. The chain recombines TRBV27 with TRBJ2-7; 9 positions match TRBD2. CDR1 is MNHEY, CDR2 SMNVEV, per germline (reference sequence). This CDR3 region has 13 residues. V lost 2 bases and J lost 4; bases outside the gene matches: 0. In nucleotides, the CDR3 is TGTGCCAGCAGTTTAGCGGGGGGGTACGAGCAGTACTTC. As protein: CASSLAGGYEQYF.

This chain connects TRBV9 to TRBJ2-2, with D perhaps TRBD1 or TRBD2 (5 bases each). The CDR3 has 16 residues. Germline CDR1 SGDLS, CDR2 YYNGEE. Deletions cut 0 bases from V and 2 bases from J, with 11 bases between. CDR3 protein: CASSVGGRVNTGELFF. Here the CDR3 DNA reads TGTGCCAGCAGCGTAGGGGGACGGGTAAACACCGGGGAGCTGTTTTTT.

The rearrangement joins TRBV5-1 to TRBJ2-1, with 13 nucleotides matching TRBD2. This CDR3 is built from 15 residues. V shed 2 bases and J 7 bases; nucleotides not matched to a gene: 3. Per germline, CDR1 SGHRS and CDR2 YFSETQ. The CDR3 protein is CASSLLAGGPNEQFF. CDR3 DNA: TGCGCCAGCAGCTTACTAGCGGGGGGGCCTAATGAGCAGTTCTTC.

The chain couples TRBV9 to TRBJ2-7; 12 bases fit TRBD2. The CDR3 length is 14 residues. The germline CDR1 and CDR2 sequences are SGDLS and YYNGEE. J was trimmed by 6 bases and V by 2 bases; bases with no gene match: 3. The CDR3 sequence is CASSVGLAGFEQYF. The CDR3 bases are TGTGCCAGCAGCGTTGGACTAGCGGGGTTCGAGCAGTACTTC.

The CDR3 DNA reads TGTGCCAGCAGCCCCGGGACAGGGGGCGAAAAACTGTTTTTT. It yields the protein CASSPGTGGEKLFF. This chain joins TRBV5-6 and TRBJ1-4; 12 nucleotides line up with TRBD1. Losses at the gene ends were 4 bases for V and 8 bases for J; bases not matched to a gene: 3. The CDR3 is made up of 14 amino acids. Germline loops: CDR1 SGHDT, CDR2 YYEEEE.

V is TRBV13 and J is TRBJ2-5, with 8 bases that match TRBD2. Unmatched junction bases numbered 10, after V lost 5 bases and J lost 2 bases. Per the germline V gene, CDR1 is PRHDT and CDR2 is FYEKMQ (reference sequence). The CDR3 is 16 residues long. The CDR3 loop reads CASSHVQRGRQETQYF. CDR3 sequence (DNA): TGTGCCAGCAGCCACGTTCAGCGGGGGAGGCAAGAGACCCAGTACTTC.

The genes are TRBV7-9 and TRBJ2-5; a possible D gene is TRBD2 (6 bases). This CDR3 has 13 residues. V lost 2 bases, J lost 7 bases, and 11 bases lay in between. Germline V CDR1 and CDR2: SEHNR, FQNEAQ (reference sequence). The CDR3 bases are TGTGCCAGCAGCTTACAGGAAGCGGGGACCCAGTACTTC. Amino acid sequence: CASSLQEAGTQYF.

V and J are TRBV7-9 and TRBJ2-7, with TRBD1 matching over 11 bases. The length of the CDR3 is 13 residues. CDR1 SEHNR and CDR2 FQNEAQ come from the germline V gene (reference sequence). The V gene end was trimmed by 4 bases and the J gene end by 4 bases; junction bases not matched to a gene: 0. The CDR3: CASSWDRGYEQYF. The CDR3, as DNA: TGTGCCAGCAGCTGGGACAGGGGGTACGAGCAGTACTTC.

Concerning this clone itself: At the DNA level, this CDR3 is encoded by other sequences in the same sample as well. The V call is TRBV4-1, the J call TRBJ2-7; 10 bases are shared with TRBD1. V was clipped by 3 bases and J by 4 bases; unmatched bases: 0. The V gene's germline CDR1 is MGHRA and CDR2 YSYEKL. The CDR3 is 13 residues long. This CDR3 is CASSQDRGYEQYF. Written as DNA, the CDR3 is TGCGCCAGCAGCCAGGACAGGGGGTACGAGCAGTACTTC.

The chain links TRBV19 to TRBJ1-1, with TRBD1 identical over 10 bases. The CDR3 loop spans 16 amino acids. After removal of 1 base from V and 1 base from J, the junction contained 3 bases not matched to a gene. Germline CDR1 LNHDA, CDR2 SQIVND (reference sequence). The CDR3: CASSIARQGANTEAFF. CDR3 bases: TGTGCCAGTAGTATAGCCCGACAGGGGGCGAACACTGAAGCTTTCTTT.

The chain recombines TRBV5-6 with TRBJ1-2; 9 bases line up with TRBD1. CDR1 and CDR2 from the germline V gene are SGHDT and YYEEEE. The CDR3 loop spans 14 amino acids. The trim removed 2 bases at V and 4 bases at J, leaving 3 bases unmatched. The DNA for the CDR3 is TGTGCCAGCAGCTTCATGACAGGGGGCTATGGCTACACCTTC. The encoded protein is CASSFMTGGYGYTF.